The T cell receptor (beta chain) described here comes from a study of blood T cell repertoires in COVID-19. At the level of the study: Sites in the United States, Italy and Spain provided acute and convalescent COVID-19 samples. T cells, B-cell-depleted T cells, or PBMCs provided the cDNA or gDNA that served as material.

Authors' processing steps: Reference gene primer amplification gave estimated nucleated cell counts. Generated by immunoSEQ multiplex PCR, the TCRdb table keeps only in-frame clones and is missing some. That table supplies the V and J calls and clone size; D and trimming were determined from the DNA. The sample yields about 240,000 clones, approximately 82% seen once. Germline CDR1 reads LNHDA; CDR2 reads SQIVND (reference sequence). The V end was cut by 10 bases, the J end by 0 bases, with 22 bases between. This CDR3 has 17 residues. The sequence came from a man aged 25 to 45 who had recovered from COVID-19. The rearrangement uses TRBV19 and TRBJ2-1; a possible D gene is TRBD2 (5 bases). The sample taken for sequencing was peripheral blood. The DNA of the CDR3 is TGTGCCACCGCGGAGCGGATCCCCCTTAGCTCCTACAATGAGCAGTTCTTC. This gives the protein CATAERIPLSSYNEQFF.